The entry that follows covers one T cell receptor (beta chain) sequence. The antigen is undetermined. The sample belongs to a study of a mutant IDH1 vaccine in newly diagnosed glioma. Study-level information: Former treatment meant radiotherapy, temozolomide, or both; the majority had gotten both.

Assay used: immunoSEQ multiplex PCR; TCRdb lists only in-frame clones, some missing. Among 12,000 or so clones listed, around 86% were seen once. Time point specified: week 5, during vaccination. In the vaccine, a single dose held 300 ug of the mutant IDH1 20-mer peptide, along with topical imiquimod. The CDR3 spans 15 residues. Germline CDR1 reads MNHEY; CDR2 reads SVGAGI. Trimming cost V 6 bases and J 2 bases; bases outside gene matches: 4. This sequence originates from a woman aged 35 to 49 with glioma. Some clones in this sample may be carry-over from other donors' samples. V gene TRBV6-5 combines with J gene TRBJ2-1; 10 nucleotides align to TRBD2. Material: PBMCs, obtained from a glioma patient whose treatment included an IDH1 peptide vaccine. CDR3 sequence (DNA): TGTGCCAGCAGACGGACTAGCGGAGCCTACAATGAGCAGTTCTTC. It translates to CASRRTSGAYNEQFF.